This record concerns one TCR beta chain sequence. It has no known antigen specificity. Base qualities are not at hand, and no much larger clone is one base apart. The sample comes from a study of T cell repertoires in breast cancer (dated by TCRdb to about 2016). Regarding the complete study: Samples profiled in the study came from tumors, lymph nodes and peripheral blood lymphocytes of breast cancer patients, along with peripheral blood from healthy control donors. ER+/PR+ status was present in the majority of the 20 to 25 patient tumors that were analyzed for shared TCRs. The controls were nine healthy donors whose age range was similar to that of the patients. Sequencing yielded on average approximately 540,000 sequences per sample and approximately 10 reads per input cell. Because breast cancer has a low mutational burden and common mutations are rare, the study reasoned that TCRs shared between breast cancer patients would target shared antigens. Tumors and tumor-involved lymph nodes were minced, digested with Liberase and DNase, and then passed through 70-um and 40-um filters. Blood samples were separated by Ficoll, whereas tumor-free lymph nodes were processed without any enzymatic digestion.

The germline V gene encodes CDR1 SGHTA and CDR2 FQGTGA. The CDR3 goes from the cysteine to the phenylalanine over 13 residues. The entry retains the CDR3 DNA only, 39 bases that are in frame from base 1. V was cut back by 3 bases and J by 2 bases, leaving a gap of 7 bases between them. The library was prepared using emulsion pairing. A second nested PCR with blocking oligos suppressed unpaired genes, then a third nested PCR added Illumina adaptors and barcodes. Each master mix for emulsion RT-PCR held roughly 5,000-260,000 T cells along with C-region, Stepout and V-region primers. The Micellula Emulsion and Purification Kit was used to make the emulsions, and Qiagen OneStep RT-PCR reagents were used for RT-PCR. Pooled libraries were sequenced on an Illumina MiSeq with paired-end 2 x 250 reads. The original pipeline was this. Read pairs were joined in Galaxy and clipped at the engineered overlap into separate alpha and beta files; unclipped reads were discarded. To assign alpha-beta pairs, the researchers used CompleteTCR, a MiTCR-based pipeline that relies on an R script to link chains sharing read cluster identifiers. TCR sequences observed only once, about 1-3.2%, were removed as potential sequencing errors. The public reads were quality trimmed at Q25 with fastp and then assembled into clones with MiXCR by TCRdb, keeping productive beta chains. Each entry is one CDR3 protein sequence, shown with its most common DNA and genes. The V and J calls were determined by TCRdb, not by the authors. Counted in this sample were nearly 40,000 distinct CDR3 sequences; 45% to 50% of them appeared once. Clones ranked in the top ten supply less than 70% of the sample.

The study used an expanded emulsion RT-PCR method with primers for all TCR V genes to analyze paired alpha-beta TCRs of CD8+ T cells. Before emulsion RT-PCR, CD8+ T cells were isolated with a CD8 positive selection kit and incubated overnight in 9.5 to 10 IU/mL IL-2. Results and caveats for the whole study, not just this receptor: TRBV7 predominance was observed among shared TCRs, which possibly reflected tumor recognition or mispriming bias from eight TRBV7 primers. Compared with tumor-free nodes, tumor-involved sentinel lymph nodes shared about fourfold more TCRs with matched tumor repertoires (about 8.3% versus 1.9%). Emulsion RT-PCR was regarded as qualitative rather than quantitative, because clone recovery was skewed by transcript abundance and primer differences. Shared TCRs were encoded by various nucleotide sequences, which suggests selection and expansion based on antigen. About 18 TCR pairs were shared across seven or more patient tumors and were rarely found in control blood, which suggested possible tumor specificity. Discarding singleton TCRs and sampling only part of each tumor may have missed genuine antitumor clones.

The sequenced sample was CD8+ T cells. The TCR was taken from a pool of human donors with breast cancer or a healthy control (not recorded which). This chain is built from TRBV7-3 and TRBJ2-5; TRBD2 is perhaps the D gene, given 6 matching bases. The bases are TGTGCCAGCAGCTTGGACTATCAAGAGACCCAGTACTTC. Its translation reads: CASSLDYQETQYF.